This is a list of T cell receptor beta chains from one sample in a study of CD8+ T cells in alopecia areata. Sequenced by immunoSEQ multiplex PCR; TCRdb stores in-frame clones only, minus some. In the table there are around 190,000 clones, around 64% of which are singletons. Here the sequenced sample was CD4+ T cells sorted from blood, taken at week 49, from a patient treated with tofacitinib. Receptor source: a human donor with alopecia areata. CDR3s include the opening cysteine and the closing phenylalanine or tryptophan. The D gene is left open where the match is weak. The size field is filled for only some rows; it gives once, few, many or a size class.

D gene: .; V gene: TRBV7-2; J gene: TRBJ2-7; clone size: .; CDR3 protein: CASSLISGGQSYEQYF; CDR3 DNA: TGTGCCAGCAGCTTAATCTCGGGGGGCCAGTCCTACGAGCAGTACTTC
D gene: TRBD2; V gene: TRBV4-1; J gene: TRBJ2-2; clone size: .; CDR3 protein: CASSQARGDTGELFF; CDR3 DNA: TGCGCCAGCAGCCAAGCGCGGGGGGACACCGGGGAGCTGTTTTTT
D gene: .; V gene: TRBV18; J gene: TRBJ2-5; clone size: .; CDR3 protein: CASSPVIETQYF; CDR3 DNA: TGTGCCAGCTCTCCGGTCATCGAGACCCAGTACTTC
D gene: .; V gene: TRBV7-3; J gene: TRBJ2-1; clone size: .; CDR3 protein: CASSRTQVGEQFF; CDR3 DNA: TGTGCCAGCAGTAGGACACAAGTCGGGGAGCAGTTCTTC
D gene: .; V gene: TRBV14; J gene: TRBJ2-5; clone size: .; CDR3 protein: CASSQDGEVPKTQYF; CDR3 DNA: TGTGCCAGCAGCCAAGATGGCGAGGTCCCGAAGACCCAGTACTTC
D gene: .; V gene: TRBV6-5; J gene: TRBJ1-2; clone size: .; CDR3 protein: CASSYSLVYGYTF; CDR3 DNA: TGTGCCAGCAGTTACTCGCTGGTCTATGGCTACACCTTC
D gene: .; V gene: TRBV2; J gene: TRBJ1-5; clone size: .; CDR3 protein: CASRSPSVNQPQHF; CDR3 DNA: TGTGCCAGCAGATCACCCTCGGTTAATCAGCCCCAGCATTTT
D gene: .; V gene: TRBV19; J gene: TRBJ2-7; clone size: few; CDR3 protein: CASSPLASTYEQYF; CDR3 DNA: TGTGCTAGTAGTCCGCTAGCGAGTACCTACGAGCAGTACTTC
D gene: .; V gene: TRBV30; J gene: TRBJ2-2; clone size: few; CDR3 protein: CASKSGRLNTGELFF; CDR3 DNA: TGTGCCTCGAAATCTGGGCGGCTGAACACCGGGGAGCTGTTTTTT
D gene: TRBD2; V gene: TRBV4-3; J gene: TRBJ2-5; clone size: .; CDR3 protein: CASSQGAGGNSETQYF; CDR3 DNA: TGCGCCAGCAGCCAAGGTGCGGGGGGCAATTCGGAGACCCAATACTTC
D gene: TRBD1; V gene: TRBV19; J gene: TRBJ2-5; clone size: few; CDR3 protein: CASSTGTGGETQYF; CDR3 DNA: TGTGCCAGTAGTACCGGGACAGGGGGGGAGACCCAGTACTTC
D gene: .; V gene: TRBV6-6; J gene: TRBJ2-4; clone size: .; CDR3 protein: CASSDSGRAKNIQYF; CDR3 DNA: TGTGCCAGCAGCGACTCAGGGAGAGCCAAAAACATTCAGTACTTC
D gene: .; V gene: TRBV11-2; J gene: TRBJ2-1; clone size: .; CDR3 protein: CASSLFSGEFNEQFF; CDR3 DNA: TGTGCCAGCAGCTTATTCAGCGGCGAGTTCAATGAGCAGTTCTTC
D gene: TRBD1; V gene: TRBV29-1; J gene: TRBJ1-1; clone size: .; CDR3 protein: CSAAGQGSEAFF; CDR3 DNA: TGCAGCGCCGCGGGACAGGGGTCTGAAGCTTTCTTT
D gene: TRBD1; V gene: TRBV5-1; J gene: TRBJ1-5; clone size: .; CDR3 protein: CASSPYGTDDSNQPQHF; CDR3 DNA: TGCGCCAGCAGCCCTTACGGGACAGATGATAGCAATCAGCCCCAGCATTTT
D gene: TRBD1; V gene: TRBV25-1; J gene: TRBJ1-1; clone size: few; CDR3 protein: CATSDRGNTEAFF; CDR3 DNA: TGTGCCACCTCGGACAGGGGTAACACTGAAGCTTTCTTT
D gene: .; V gene: TRBV6-1; J gene: TRBJ1-1; clone size: many; CDR3 protein: CASSERNRVRSEAFF; CDR3 DNA: TGTGCCAGCAGTGAAAGGAACAGGGTGAGGTCTGAAGCTTTCTTT
D gene: .; V gene: TRBV11-2; J gene: TRBJ1-1; clone size: .; CDR3 protein: CASSSDWNTEAFF; CDR3 DNA: TGTGCCAGCAGCTCGGATTGGAACACTGAAGCTTTCTTT
D gene: TRBD2; V gene: TRBV29-1; J gene: TRBJ2-5; clone size: few; CDR3 protein: CSGGRAQETQYF; CDR3 DNA: TGCAGCGGCGGGAGGGCACAAGAGACCCAGTACTTC
D gene: .; V gene: TRBV29-1; J gene: TRBJ2-7; clone size: few; CDR3 protein: CSVGGTVSYEQYF; CDR3 DNA: TGCAGCGTTGGAGGGACGGTCTCCTACGAGCAGTACTTC
D gene: TRBD1; V gene: TRBV5-1; J gene: TRBJ1-6; clone size: .; CDR3 protein: CASSLEGANSPLHF; CDR3 DNA: TGCGCCAGCAGCTTGGAGGGGGCGAATTCACCCCTCCACTTT
D gene: .; V gene: TRBV19; J gene: TRBJ1-2; clone size: .; CDR3 protein: CASSGSGWTAYGYTF; CDR3 DNA: TGTGCCAGTAGTGGATCTGGTTGGACGGCCTATGGCTACACCTTC
D gene: .; V gene: TRBV5-1; J gene: TRBJ1-6; clone size: .; CDR3 protein: CASSVLGADDNSPLHF; CDR3 DNA: TGCGCCAGCAGCGTACTGGGGGCCGACGATAATTCACCCCTCCACTTT
D gene: .; V gene: TRBV10-2; J gene: TRBJ2-1; clone size: .; CDR3 protein: CASSALGFEQFF; CDR3 DNA: TGCGCCAGCAGCGCCCTAGGGTTTGAGCAGTTCTTC
D gene: .; V gene: TRBV10-3; J gene: TRBJ2-5; clone size: .; CDR3 protein: CAISEVPGQNRETQYF; CDR3 DNA: TGTGCCATCAGTGAGGTACCGGGCCAAAACCGGGAGACCCAGTACTTC
D gene: TRBD1; V gene: TRBV5-6; J gene: TRBJ2-7; clone size: few; CDR3 protein: CASSLFGTGTNEQYF; CDR3 DNA: TGTGCCAGCAGCTTGTTTGGGACAGGGACCAACGAGCAGTACTTC
D gene: .; V gene: TRBV11-3; J gene: TRBJ1-1; clone size: .; CDR3 protein: CASSLEGEAFF; CDR3 DNA: TGTGCCAGCAGCTTAGAAGGCGAAGCTTTCTTT